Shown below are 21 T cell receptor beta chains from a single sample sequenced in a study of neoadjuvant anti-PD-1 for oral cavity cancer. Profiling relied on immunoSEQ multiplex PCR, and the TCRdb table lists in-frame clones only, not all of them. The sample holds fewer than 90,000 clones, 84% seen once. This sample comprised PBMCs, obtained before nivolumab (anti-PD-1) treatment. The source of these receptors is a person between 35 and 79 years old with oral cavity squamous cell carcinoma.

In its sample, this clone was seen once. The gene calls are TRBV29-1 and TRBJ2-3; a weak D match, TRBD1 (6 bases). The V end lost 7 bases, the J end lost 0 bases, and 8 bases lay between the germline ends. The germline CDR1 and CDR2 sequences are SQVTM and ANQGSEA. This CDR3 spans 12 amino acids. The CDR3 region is CSGGQSTDTQYF. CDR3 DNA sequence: TGCAGCGGCGGACAGAGCACAGATACGCAGTATTTT.

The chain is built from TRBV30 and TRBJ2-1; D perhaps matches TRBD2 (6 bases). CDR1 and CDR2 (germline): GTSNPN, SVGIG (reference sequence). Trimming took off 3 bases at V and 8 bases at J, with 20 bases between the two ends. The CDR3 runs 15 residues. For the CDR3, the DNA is TGTGCCTGGAGAAACTTAGCGGATGCCCGCGATGAGCAGTTCTTC. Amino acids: CAWRNLADARDEQFF. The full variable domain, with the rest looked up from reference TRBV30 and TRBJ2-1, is SQTIHQWPATLVQPVGSPLSLECTVEGTSNPNLYWYRQAAGRGLQLLFYSVGIGQISSEVPQNLSASRPQDRQFILSSKKLLLSDSGFYLCAWRNLADARDEQFFGPGTRLTVL.

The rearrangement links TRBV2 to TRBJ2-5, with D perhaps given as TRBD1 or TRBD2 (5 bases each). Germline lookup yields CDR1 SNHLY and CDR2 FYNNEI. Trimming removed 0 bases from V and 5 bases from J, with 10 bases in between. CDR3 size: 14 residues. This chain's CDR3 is CASSEATGQETQYF. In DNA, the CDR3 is TGTGCCAGCAGTGAAGCTACGGGGCAGGAGACCCAGTACTTC.

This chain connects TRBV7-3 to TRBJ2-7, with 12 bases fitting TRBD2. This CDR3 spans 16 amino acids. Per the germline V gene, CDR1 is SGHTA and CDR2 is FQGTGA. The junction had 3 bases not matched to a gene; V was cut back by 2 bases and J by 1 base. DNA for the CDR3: TGTGCCAGCAGCTTAGGACTAGCGGGGACATCCTACGAGCAGTACTTC. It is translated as CASSLGLAGTSYEQYF.

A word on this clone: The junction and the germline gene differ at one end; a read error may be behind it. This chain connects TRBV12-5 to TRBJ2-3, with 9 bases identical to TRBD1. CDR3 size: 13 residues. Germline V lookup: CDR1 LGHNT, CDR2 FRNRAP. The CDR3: CASGQYPPPDRGF. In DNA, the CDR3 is TGTGCTAGTGGTCAGTACCCTCCTCCGGACAGGGGTTTT.

In DNA form, the CDR3 reads TGTGCCAGCAGTACACAGAACACAGATACGCAGTATTTT. As protein: CASSTQNTDTQYF. V gene TRBV7-6 combines with J gene TRBJ2-3; D is unclear. In germline, CDR1 is SGHVS, CDR2 FNYEAQ. V dropped 6 bases and J dropped 2 bases, with 9 bases sitting between them. The CDR3 totals 13 residues.

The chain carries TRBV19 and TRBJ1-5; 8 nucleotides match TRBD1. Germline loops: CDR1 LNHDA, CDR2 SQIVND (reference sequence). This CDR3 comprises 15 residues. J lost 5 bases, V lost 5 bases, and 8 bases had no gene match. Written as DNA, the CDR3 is TGTGCCAGTAGTGACCTTGGGACAGGCTATCAGCCCCAGCATTTT. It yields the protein CASSDLGTGYQPQHF.

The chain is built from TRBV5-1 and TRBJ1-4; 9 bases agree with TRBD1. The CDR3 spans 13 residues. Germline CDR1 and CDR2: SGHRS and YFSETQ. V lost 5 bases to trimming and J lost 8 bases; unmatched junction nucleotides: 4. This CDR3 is CASRMDRGEKLFF. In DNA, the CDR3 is TGCGCCAGCAGGATGGACAGGGGAGAAAAACTGTTTTTT.

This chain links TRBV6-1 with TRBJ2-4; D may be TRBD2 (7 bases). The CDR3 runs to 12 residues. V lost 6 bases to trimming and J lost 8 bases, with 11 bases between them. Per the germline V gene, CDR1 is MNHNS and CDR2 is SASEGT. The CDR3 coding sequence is TGTGCCAGCAGGGAGGGGGGGTACATTCAGTACTTC. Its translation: CASREGGYIQYF.

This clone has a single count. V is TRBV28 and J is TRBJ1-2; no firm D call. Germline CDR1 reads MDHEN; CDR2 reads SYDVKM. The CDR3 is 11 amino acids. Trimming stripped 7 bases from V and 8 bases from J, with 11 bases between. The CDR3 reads CASKALVGYTF. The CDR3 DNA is TGTGCCAGCAAGGCATTGGTCGGCTACACCTTC.

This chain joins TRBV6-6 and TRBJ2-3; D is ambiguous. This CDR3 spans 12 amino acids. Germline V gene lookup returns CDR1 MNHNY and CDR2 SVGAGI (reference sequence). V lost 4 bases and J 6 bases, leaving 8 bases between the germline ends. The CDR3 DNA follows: TGTGCCAGCAGTTCCCTGTCTGATACGCAGTATTTT. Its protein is CASSSLSDTQYF.

In nucleotides, the CDR3 is TGCGCCAGCAGCCGGGTTCTGGGTCCGTACGAGCAGTACTTC. Encoded protein: CASSRVLGPYEQYF. The chain has TRBV4-1 and TRBJ2-7, with unresolved D. The V gene's germline CDR1 is MGHRA and CDR2 YSYEKL. V lost 4 bases and J 4 bases, leaving 14 bases between the germline ends. The CDR3 has 14 residues.

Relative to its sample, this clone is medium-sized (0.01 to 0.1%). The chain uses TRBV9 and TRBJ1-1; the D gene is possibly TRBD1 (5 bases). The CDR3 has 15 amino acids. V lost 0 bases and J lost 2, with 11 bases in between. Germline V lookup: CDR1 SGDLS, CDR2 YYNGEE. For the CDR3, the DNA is TGTGCCAGCAGCGTAGACTCCGGGGGTAACACTGAAGCTTTCTTT. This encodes CASSVDSGGNTEAFF.

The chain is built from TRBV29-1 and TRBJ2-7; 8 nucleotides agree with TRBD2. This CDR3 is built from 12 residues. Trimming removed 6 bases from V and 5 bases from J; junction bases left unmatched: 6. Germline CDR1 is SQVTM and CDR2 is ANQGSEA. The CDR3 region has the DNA TGCAGCGTCCAGCGGGAGTATAACGAGCAGTACTTC. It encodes CSVQREYNEQYF.

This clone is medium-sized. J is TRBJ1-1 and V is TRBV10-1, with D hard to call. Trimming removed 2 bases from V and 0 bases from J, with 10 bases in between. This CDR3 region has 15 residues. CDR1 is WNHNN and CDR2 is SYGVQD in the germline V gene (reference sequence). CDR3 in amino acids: CASSERGRMNTEAFF. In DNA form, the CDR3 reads TGCGCCAGCAGTGAGAGAGGGCGGATGAACACTGAAGCTTTCTTT.

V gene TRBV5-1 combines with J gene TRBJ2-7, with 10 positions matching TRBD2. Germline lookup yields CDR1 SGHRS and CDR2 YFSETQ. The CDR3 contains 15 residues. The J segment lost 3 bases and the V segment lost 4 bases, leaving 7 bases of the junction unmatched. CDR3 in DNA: TGCGCCAGCAGCCCTTCCGGGACTAGCGTCTACGAGCAGTACTTC. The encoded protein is CASSPSGTSVYEQYF.

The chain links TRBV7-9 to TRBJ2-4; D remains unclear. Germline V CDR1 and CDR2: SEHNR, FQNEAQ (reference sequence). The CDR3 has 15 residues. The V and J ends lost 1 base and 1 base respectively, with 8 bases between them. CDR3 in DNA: TGTGCCAGCAGCTTAGAGCCATCTGCCAAAAACATTCAGTACTTC. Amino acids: CASSLEPSAKNIQYF.

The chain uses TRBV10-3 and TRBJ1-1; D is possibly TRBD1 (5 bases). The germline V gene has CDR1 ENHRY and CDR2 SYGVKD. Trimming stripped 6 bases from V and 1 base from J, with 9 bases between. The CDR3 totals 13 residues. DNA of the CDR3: TGTGCCATCAGCGACAGATGGAACACTGAAGCTTTCTTT. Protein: CAISDRWNTEAFF.

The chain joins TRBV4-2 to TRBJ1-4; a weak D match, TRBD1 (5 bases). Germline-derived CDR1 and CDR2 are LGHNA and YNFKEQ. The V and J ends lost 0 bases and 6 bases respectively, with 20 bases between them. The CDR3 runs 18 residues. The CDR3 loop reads CASSQDVSGLGVYEKLFF. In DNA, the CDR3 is TGTGCCAGCAGCCAAGATGTCTCCGGTTTGGGGGTCTATGAAAAACTGTTTTTT.

The DNA of the CDR3 is TGTGCCAGCAGCGTCCAGGGTTCCGATACGCAGTATTTT. Encoded protein: CASSVQGSDTQYF. V gene TRBV9 combines with J gene TRBJ2-3, with a tentative D call TRBD1 (5 bases). Trimming left V 2 bases short and J 6 bases short, with 10 bases between. From germline, CDR1 is SGDLS and CDR2 YYNGEE. This CDR3 is built from 13 residues.

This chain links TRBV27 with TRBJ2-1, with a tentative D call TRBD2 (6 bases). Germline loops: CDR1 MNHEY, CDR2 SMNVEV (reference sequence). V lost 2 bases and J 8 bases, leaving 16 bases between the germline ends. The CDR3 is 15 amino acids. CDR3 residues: CASSLARLAFHEQFF. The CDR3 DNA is TGTGCCAGCAGTTTAGCGCGTCTAGCGTTCCATGAGCAGTTCTTC.